This T cell receptor beta chain was documented in a study of T-cell reconstitution after alpha-beta-depleted transplantation in children. Unique molecular identifiers tagged the TCRbeta library. One entry per CDR3 protein, called by TCRdb with MiXCR from the PCR reads. The top ten hold 8% of the sample, which has about 110,000 distinct CDR3 sequences, under 13% seen once. There are many counts of this clonotype. Per germline, CDR1 SQVTM and CDR2 ANQGSEA. V was cut by 6 bases and J by 4 bases, with 15 bases left in between. CDR3 size: 13 residues. The input for sequencing was PBMCs from the stem cell graft donor, taken from the stem cell graft. The gene calls are TRBV29-1 and TRBJ1-1; D might be TRBD1 (6 bases). This sequence originates from a human donor who donated a stem cell graft to a child with acute lymphoblastic leukemia. The CDR3 coding sequence is TGCAGCGTGGTGGACAGTACCGTCACTGAAGCTTTCTTT. This codes for CSVVDSTVTEAFF.